These 25 T cell receptor beta chains came from one sample sequenced in a study of graft-versus-host responses after intestinal transplantation. Profiled with immunoSEQ multiplex PCR; TCRdb holds only in-frame clones, not every one. The sample has roughly 99,000 clones; more than 75% are singletons. Sequences were derived from PBMCs, sampled 255 days after intestinal transplant. These receptors were taken from a human patient who received an intestinal transplant, so some T cells may come from the graft donor.

This clone has only one observation. The chain employs TRBV11-2 and TRBJ2-3, with D uncertain. There are 13 residues in the CDR3. Germline assignment: CDR1 SGHAT and CDR2 FQNNGV. Trimming took 5 bases from V and 3 from J, leaving 9 bases between them. CDR3: CASSITQTDTQYF. The DNA for the CDR3 is TGTGCCAGCAGCATTACCCAAACAGATACGCAGTATTTT.

The chain uses TRBV7-2 and TRBJ2-7; D gene uncertain. V gave up 1 base and J gave up 2 bases, with 6 bases separating them. CDR1 SGHTA and CDR2 FQGNSA come from the germline V gene. The CDR3 totals 13 residues. CDR3 in amino acids: CASSLVPTYEQYF. The CDR3 coding sequence is TGTGCCAGCAGCTTAGTGCCAACCTACGAGCAGTACTTC. Variable domain in full (rest from reference TRBV7-2 and TRBJ2-7): GAGVSQSPSNKVTEKGKDVELRCDPISGHTALYWYRQSLGQGLEFLIYFQGNSAPDKSGLPSDRFSAERTGGSVSTLTIQRTQQEDSAVYLCASSLVPTYEQYFGPGTRLTVT.

The count of this clone is one. The chain uses TRBV7-2 and TRBJ2-5; possibly TRBD2 for D (6 bases). The ends were cut back, 1 base at V and 2 bases at J, with 17 bases in the middle. CDR3 length equals 17 residues. In germline, CDR1 is SGHTA, CDR2 FQGNSA. CDR3 sequence: CASSLGEDRGLQETQYF. For the CDR3, the DNA is TGTGCCAGCAGCTTAGGGGAGGACCGCGGATTGCAAGAGACCCAGTACTTC.

V and J are TRBV7-6 and TRBJ2-1; D is unresolved. Germline V gene lookup returns CDR1 SGHVS and CDR2 FNYEAQ. Trimming removed 5 bases from V and 5 bases from J, with 10 bases in between. CDR3 length: 13 amino acids. The CDR3 region has the DNA TGTGCCAGCAGCCTCTTGGAGAACAATGAGCAGTTCTTC. Amino acid sequence: CASSLLENNEQFF.

This clone was observed a single time. The chain employs TRBV6-1 and TRBJ1-6, with TRBD1 identical over 9 bases. CDR3 length: 15 amino acids. CDR1 and CDR2 (germline): MNHNS, SASEGT. V was clipped by 5 bases and J by 10 bases; unmatched bases: 9. The DNA of the CDR3 is TGTGCCAGCAGTTCCACCGGGACAGGGAACTCACCCCTCCACTTT. Its protein product is CASSSTGTGNSPLHF.

The chain has TRBV30 and TRBJ2-2; TRBD2 might be the D (5 bases). Trimming left V 1 base short and J 1 base short, with 10 bases between. CDR3 size: 15 residues. Germline CDR1 reads GTSNPN; CDR2 reads SVGIG (reference sequence). The CDR3 nucleotides are TGTGCCTGGAGTGGAACGAGGGAGAACACCGGGGAGCTGTTTTTT. It yields the protein CAWSGTRENTGELFF.

This chain links TRBV2 with TRBJ2-7; 10 bases are shared with TRBD2. V dropped 5 bases and J dropped 0; count of bases not matched to a gene: 7. Germline CDR1 reads SNHLY; CDR2 reads FYNNEI. The CDR3 extends over 16 amino acids. The CDR3 nucleotides read TGTGCCAGCAGTCCCGGGCTAGCGGGGGCCTCCTACGAGCAGTACTTC. Encoded protein: CASSPGLAGASYEQYF.

A single count supports this clone. CDR3 nucleotides: TGTGCCAGCAGCCTAGAAACTAGCGGGGGGAATGAGCAGTTCTTC. Translated, it gives CASSLETSGGNEQFF. The V call is TRBV7-9, the J call TRBJ2-1; 12 bases align to TRBD2. The germline V gene has CDR1 SEHNR and CDR2 FQNEAQ (reference sequence). This CDR3 contains 15 residues. V lost 5 bases to trimming and J lost 7 bases; unmatched junction nucleotides: 6. The whole variable domain, remainder taken from reference TRBV7-9 and TRBJ2-1, is DTGVSQNPRHKITKRGQNVTFRCDPISEHNRLYWYRQTLGQGPEFLTYFQNEAQLEKSRLLSDRFSAERPKGSFSTLEIQRTEQGDSAMYLCASSLETSGGNEQFFGPGTRLTVL.

V is TRBV19 and J is TRBJ1-1, with D tentatively TRBD1 (5 bases). The V gene's germline CDR1 is LNHDA and CDR2 SQIVND (reference sequence). Trimming took 7 bases from V and 3 from J, leaving 18 bases between them. The CDR3 contains 15 residues. The CDR3, as DNA: TGTGCCAGTATGGGGGGAGCAATCGGCGACACTGAAGCTTTCTTT. Translated, it gives CASMGGAIGDTEAFF.

The chain uses TRBV6-1 and TRBJ2-3; D remains ambiguous. There are 14 residues in the CDR3. Germline assignment: CDR1 MNHNS and CDR2 SASEGT. Trimming pared 1 base from V and 5 bases from J, leaving 10 bases between. CDR3 bases: TGTGCCAGCAGTGAAGTCGGAGAACAAGATACGCAGTATTTT. It encodes CASSEVGEQDTQYF.

This chain uses TRBV6-5 with TRBJ1-3, with D hard to call. V lost 4 bases and J lost 0, with 4 bases in between. Germline V lookup: CDR1 MNHEY, CDR2 SVGAGI. This CDR3 is 13 amino acids long. The CDR3 DNA is TGTGCCAGCAGTTTGAGCTCTGGAAACACCATATATTTT. This sequence encodes CASSLSSGNTIYF.

The chain has TRBV11-2 and TRBJ2-1, with 12 bases fitting TRBD2. The junction had 18 bases not matched to a gene; V was cut back by 3 bases and J by 12 bases. Germline CDR1 SGHAT, CDR2 FQNNGV. This CDR3 contains 18 residues. DNA of the CDR3: TGTGCCAGCAGCTTCGGAGGTGGGGGGACTAGCGGGCCGGGGAGGCAGTTCTTC. The encoded protein is CASSFGGGGTSGPGRQFF. The variable domain in full, completed from reference TRBV11-2 and TRBJ2-1, reads EAGVAQSPRYKIIEKRQSVAFWCNPISGHATLYWYQQILGQGPKLLIQFQNNGVVDDSQLPKDRFSAERLKGVDSTLKIQPAKLEDSAVYLCASSFGGGGTSGPGRQFFGPGTRLTVL.

This rearrangement joins TRBV6-5 to TRBJ2-3; D ambiguous. Germline CDR1 and CDR2: MNHEY and SVGAGI. This CDR3 spans 15 amino acids. With 5 bases removed from V and 2 bases from J, the gap between germline ends came to 14 bases. Written as DNA, the CDR3 is TGTGCCAGCAGTACAACGGTCAGAGCCACAGATACGCAGTATTTT. It encodes CASSTTVRATDTQYF.

V and J are TRBV27 and TRBJ2-7; D possibly corresponds to TRBD2 (6 bases). Germline CDR1 and CDR2: MNHEY and SMNVEV (reference sequence). The V and J ends lost 6 bases and 3 bases respectively, with 30 bases between them. The length of the CDR3 is 19 residues. The CDR3 is CASSLIGPTEGSRFYEQYV. CDR3 coding DNA: TGTGCCAGCAGCCTCATTGGACCCACGGAGGGTTCTCGGTTCTACGAGCAGTACGTC.

This chain links TRBV30 with TRBJ2-1; D is possibly TRBD1 (5 bases). Trimming removed 1 base at V and 6 bases at J, with 13 bases between. Germline lookup yields CDR1 GTSNPN and CDR2 SVGIG (reference sequence). This CDR3 region has 14 residues. CDR3 sequence: CAWSGWQGSNEQFF. As DNA, the CDR3 is TGTGCCTGGAGTGGGTGGCAGGGAAGCAATGAGCAGTTCTTC.

The genes are TRBV28 and TRBJ2-7, with D perhaps TRBD1 (5 bases). There are 10 residues in the CDR3. V gave up 8 bases and J gave up 7 bases, with 9 bases separating them. Germline CDR1 reads MDHEN; CDR2 reads SYDVKM. This CDR3 reads CASLKGEQYF. CDR3 DNA: TGTGCCAGCCTAAAGGGGGAGCAGTACTTC.

V gene TRBV9 combines with J gene TRBJ2-4; D remains unclear. Germline V lookup: CDR1 SGDLS, CDR2 YYNGEE. This CDR3 region has 17 residues. V lost 4 bases and J 0 bases, leaving 17 bases between the germline ends. Here the CDR3 DNA reads TGTGCCAGCAGCATCAGGACGGACCCATTAGCCAAAAACATTCAGTACTTC. Its protein is CASSIRTDPLAKNIQYF. Combining the CDR3 with reference TRBV9 and TRBJ2-4 gives the whole variable domain DSGVTQTPKHLITATGQRVTLRCSPRSGDLSVYWYQQSLDQGLQFLIQYYNGEERAKGNILERFSAQQFPDLHSELNLSSLELGDSALYFCASSIRTDPLAKNIQYFGAGTRLSVL.

This chain uses TRBV5-4 with TRBJ2-1; D tentatively reads TRBD1 or TRBD2 (6 bases each). Germline V gives CDR1 SGHNT, CDR2 YYREEE (reference sequence). V was pared by 4 bases and J by 2 bases, with 19 bases between. The CDR3 has 17 residues. CDR3 in amino acids: CASSPHEGGLTYNEQFF. The DNA for the CDR3 is TGTGCCAGCAGCCCCCACGAGGGGGGACTGACCTACAATGAGCAGTTCTTC. Based on the CDR3 plus reference TRBV5-4 and TRBJ2-1, the full variable domain is ETGVTQSPTHLIKTRGQQVTLRCSSQSGHNTVSWYQQALGQGPQFIFQYYREEENGRGNFPPRFSGLQFPNYSSELNVNALELDDSALYLCASSPHEGGLTYNEQFFGPGTRLTVL.

This chain connects TRBV7-9 to TRBJ1-1, with 9 positions matching TRBD1. Germline V CDR1 and CDR2: SEHNR, FQNEAQ (reference sequence). V trimming: 0 bases; J trimming: 2 bases; junction bases outside the gene matches: 4. The CDR3 sequence is 16 residues long. CDR3: CASSLALGQGNTEAFF. DNA of the CDR3: TGTGCCAGCAGCTTAGCGTTGGGACAGGGAAACACTGAAGCTTTCTTT. The whole variable domain, filled in from reference TRBV7-9 and TRBJ1-1, reads DTGVSQNPRHKITKRGQNVTFRCDPISEHNRLYWYRQTLGQGPEFLTYFQNEAQLEKSRLLSDRFSAERPKGSFSTLEIQRTEQGDSAMYLCASSLALGQGNTEAFFGQGTRLTVV.

Concerning this clone itself: One junction end does not reproduce the germline sequence, and a read error may be involved. The CDR3 sequence is CTSSYLMGQGYEQYF. The DNA of the CDR3 is TGTACCAGCAGTTACCTCATGGGACAGGGCTACGAGCAGTACTTC. The V call is TRBV28, the J call TRBJ2-7; 9 bases align to TRBD1. This CDR3 region has 15 residues. CDR1 and CDR2 from the germline V gene are MDHEN and SYDVKM.

The chain is built from TRBV28 and TRBJ2-7, with 7 bases lining up with TRBD2. J gave up 6 bases and V 3 bases, and 8 bases lay outside the gene matches. The CDR3 has 14 residues. Germline assignment: CDR1 MDHEN and CDR2 SYDVKM. The CDR3 DNA sequence: TGTGCCAGCAGTTTTTCGCGGGAGATGTCCGAGCAGTACTTC. Translating gives CASSFSREMSEQYF. The complete variable domain, with remaining parts taken from reference TRBV28 and TRBJ2-7, reads DVKVTQSSRYLVKRTGEKVFLECVQDMDHENMFWYRQDPGLGLRLIYFSYDVKMKEKGDIPEGYSVSREKKERFSLILESASTNQTSMYLCASSFSREMSEQYFGPGTRLTVT.

The chain recombines TRBV7-2 with TRBJ2-1, with 11 positions matching TRBD2. The CDR3 extends over 16 amino acids. The germline V gene encodes CDR1 SGHTA and CDR2 FQGNSA. V lost 6 bases and J lost 2; bases outside the gene matches: 6. In DNA, the CDR3 is TGTGCCAGCAGGGAAACTAGCGGGGGCCCCTACAATGAGCAGTTCTTC. It yields the protein CASRETSGGPYNEQFF.

V usage is TRBV7-9 and J usage is TRBJ2-7; D possibly corresponds to TRBD2 (6 bases). Germline CDR1 reads SEHNR; CDR2 reads FQNEAQ (reference sequence). The CDR3 is 13 residues long. V gave up 4 bases and J gave up 6 bases, with 13 bases separating them. CDR3 nucleotides: TGTGCCAGCAGCTCGGGGCGGGGCCGCGAGCAGTACGTC. It is translated as CASSSGRGREQYV.

The V and J genes are TRBV10-3 and TRBJ2-3; D not certain. With 10 bases removed from V and 7 bases from J, the gap between germline ends came to 21 bases. The CDR3 loop spans 14 amino acids. CDR1 ENHRY and CDR2 SYGVKD come from the germline V gene. The CDR3 DNA reads as TGTGCCACAAGTGGCGCTGAGTCTGGATATACGCAGTATTTT. Translated: CATSGAESGYTQYF.

The CDR3 DNA is TGTGCCAGCAGCTCAGGGGACCTAGGGGGGACAGATACGCAGTATTTT. This encodes CASSSGDLGGTDTQYF. The V call is TRBV5-6, the J call TRBJ2-3; D assignment may be TRBD1 or TRBD2 (6 bases each). Trimming removed 3 bases from V and 3 bases from J, with 17 bases in between. Germline V gene sequence: CDR1 SGHDT, CDR2 YYEEEE. The CDR3 is 16 residues long.